Presented here are 8 T cell receptor beta chains from one specimen sequenced in a study of blood T cell repertoires in COVID-19. Generated by immunoSEQ multiplex PCR, the TCRdb table keeps only in-frame clones and is missing some. The data hold 250,000 or so clones, with 75% to 90% observed a single time. Sequenced: peripheral blood. These receptors were collected from a man aged 25 to 40 with active or convalescent COVID-19.

The sample holds one count of this clone. V is TRBV5-5 and J is TRBJ2-1, with 9 positions matching TRBD2. After removal of 5 bases from V and 4 bases from J, the junction contained 7 bases not matched to a gene. CDR3 size: 15 residues. CDR1 and CDR2 from the germline V gene are SGHKS and YYEKEE (reference sequence). CDR3 nucleotide sequence: TGTGCCAGCAGAGAGAGCGGGGGGCGATACAATGAGCAGTTCTTC. This codes for CASRESGGRYNEQFF.

The V call is TRBV20-1, the J call TRBJ1-2; no clear D gene. The CDR3 has 9 residues. Trimming pared 8 bases from V and 3 bases from J, leaving 4 bases between. Per germline, CDR1 DFQATT and CDR2 SNEGSKA (reference sequence). The CDR3 here is CSIYYGYTF. DNA for the CDR3: TGCAGTATCTACTATGGCTACACCTTC.

The chain combines TRBV5-1 with TRBJ1-4; D is perhaps TRBD1 (6 bases). V gave up 4 bases and J gave up 4 bases, with 14 bases separating them. The CDR3 length is 15 residues. The germline gives CDR1 SGHRS, CDR2 YFSETQ. The CDR3 loop is CASSIRTGHNEKLFF. DNA for the CDR3: TGCGCCAGCAGCATACGAACAGGGCATAATGAAAAACTGTTTTTT.

This chain joins TRBV19 and TRBJ2-2; TRBD2 matches at 14 bases. Trimming cost V 5 bases and J 5 bases; bases outside gene matches: 7. The CDR3 runs 17 residues. Germline V gene lookup returns CDR1 LNHDA and CDR2 SQIVND (reference sequence). In DNA form, the CDR3 reads TGTGCCAGTAGTGCGACTAGCGGGGGGGCGAGAACCGGGGAGCTGTTTTTT. As protein: CASSATSGGARTGELFF.

The chain links TRBV4-1 to TRBJ2-7, with TRBD1 identical over 8 bases. CDR1 is MGHRA and CDR2 is YSYEKL in the germline V gene. The V gene end was trimmed by 4 bases and the J gene end by 3 bases; junction bases not matched to a gene: 11. CDR3 size: 16 residues. In DNA form, the CDR3 reads TGCGCCAGCAGCCCAATGGGACCGGGACAGGACTACGAGCAGTACTTC. Translating gives CASSPMGPGQDYEQYF.

The chain uses TRBV9 and TRBJ2-2; possibly TRBD2 for D (6 bases). Trimming shortened V by 0 bases and J by 5 bases, and 20 bases separated the two germline ends. Germline loops: CDR1 SGDLS, CDR2 YYNGEE. The CDR3 is made up of 18 amino acids. The CDR3 coding sequence is TGTGCCAGCAGCGTAGAGATCCCCGGGGGTAGTAGGACCGGGGAGCTGTTTTTT. Translated: CASSVEIPGGSRTGELFF.

The chain couples TRBV7-9 to TRBJ1-1; weak D call: TRBD1 (6 bases). V was clipped by 3 bases and J by 11 bases, with 10 bases between them. The CDR3 runs 11 residues. In germline, CDR1 is SEHNR, CDR2 FQNEAQ (reference sequence). CDR3 in amino acids: CASSLGHVAFF. The CDR3 DNA reads as TGTGCCAGCAGCTTGGGACACGTGGCTTTCTTT.

This chain links TRBV5-1 with TRBJ2-2, with D perhaps matching TRBD1 (6 bases). The CDR3 loop spans 14 amino acids. The germline V and J ends were trimmed by 1 base and 6 bases, with 10 bases remaining between them. Germline CDR1 reads SGHRS; CDR2 reads YFSETQ. The CDR3 is CASSLTGLSGELFF. The CDR3 DNA reads as TGCGCCAGCAGCTTGACAGGGCTATCCGGGGAGCTGTTTTTT.